The 17 T cell receptor beta chains presented below share a single source sample, sequenced in a study of blood T cells in healthy people across ages. Primed by a sample-barcoded 5' primer and a J-beta primer mix, a second PCR proceeded for about 7 to 11 cycles. TCRdb re-called the 5' RACE reads through MiXCR, storing one row per CDR3 protein. The sample includes about 670,000 distinct CDR3 sequences, 35% to 50% of them seen just once. Sequencing was done on a sample of blood. These receptors were collected from a man older than 75 in good health.

The chain is built from TRBV30 and TRBJ2-3; D might be TRBD2 (6 bases). The CDR3 length is 14 residues. The germline V gene encodes CDR1 GTSNPN and CDR2 SVGIG (reference sequence). V lost 4 bases and J 0 bases, leaving 11 bases between the germline ends. In nucleotides, the CDR3 is TGTGCCTGGACGGGAGACAGAAGCACAGATACGCAGTATTTT. Translated, it gives CAWTGDRSTDTQYF.

This clonotype appeared many times. V and J are TRBV28 and TRBJ2-3; 11 nucleotides align to TRBD2. Germline lookup yields CDR1 MDHEN and CDR2 SYDVKM. CDR3 length: 18 residues. J gave up 0 bases and V 6 bases, and 11 bases lay outside the gene matches. CDR3 protein: CASRRTPWTSGSTDTQYF. In DNA, the CDR3 is TGTGCCAGCAGACGTACACCATGGACTAGCGGGAGCACAGATACGCAGTATTTT.

This clonotype was recorded a few times. The rearrangement uses TRBV25-1 and TRBJ2-3, with a possible D match to TRBD1 (6 bases). The CDR3 consists of 14 residues. V was cut by 4 bases and J by 2 bases, with 10 bases left in between. CDR1 is MGHDK, CDR2 SYGVNS, per germline. The CDR3 coding sequence is TGTGCCAGCAGTGTCCGGGACAACACAGATACGCAGTATTTT. Amino acids: CASSVRDNTDTQYF. Complete variable domain (other parts from reference TRBV25-1 and TRBJ2-3): EADIYQTPRYLVIGTGKKITLECSQTMGHDKMYWYQQDPGMELHLIHYSYGVNSTEKGDLSSESTVSRIRTEHFPLTLESARPSHTSQYLCASSVRDNTDTQYFGPGTRLTVL.

V usage is TRBV27 and J usage is TRBJ2-5; 9 bases match TRBD2. The CDR3 is made up of 15 amino acids. V was clipped by 3 bases and J by 4 bases; unmatched bases: 6. The germline V gene encodes CDR1 MNHEY and CDR2 SMNVEV (reference sequence). The CDR3 spells CASSFGSGGGETQYF. The CDR3 DNA reads TGTGCCAGCAGTTTTGGTAGCGGGGGAGGAGAGACCCAGTACTTC.

J is TRBJ2-3 and V is TRBV20-1, with 10 positions matching TRBD1. CDR1 and CDR2 (germline): DFQATT, SNEGSKA (reference sequence). The J segment lost 4 bases and the V segment lost 3 bases, leaving 4 bases of the junction unmatched. The CDR3 totals 14 residues. CDR3: CSARGQGQADTQYF. CDR3 DNA: TGCAGTGCTAGGGGACAGGGGCAGGCAGATACGCAGTATTTT.

A single count supports this clonotype. The genes are TRBV9 and TRBJ2-2; 7 positions agree with TRBD1. This CDR3 region has 15 residues. V gave up 0 bases and J gave up 6 bases; unmatched junction bases: 5. The germline gives CDR1 SGDLS, CDR2 YYNGEE. CDR3 protein: CASSVGQGRAGELFF. The DNA of the CDR3 is TGTGCCAGCAGCGTAGGACAGGGCCGCGCCGGGGAGCTGTTTTTT.

CDR3 DNA: TGTGCCAGCAGCTTAGATCCCCGGACTAGCGGGAGAAGCGGGGCTAGGGATACGCAGTATTTT. It encodes CASSLDPRTSGRSGARDTQYF. The rearrangement joins TRBV11-3 to TRBJ2-3, with 13 positions matching TRBD2. Per germline, CDR1 SGHNT and CDR2 YENEEA. V lost 0 bases, J lost 6 bases, and 18 bases stayed unmatched. This CDR3 is built from 21 residues.

Concerning this clonotype: The junction shows a germline mismatch at one end, possibly a read error. The V and J genes are TRBV3-1 and TRBJ2-3; D may be TRBD2 (6 bases). This CDR3 comprises 16 residues. Germline loops: CDR1 LGHDT, CDR2 YNNKEL (reference sequence). DNA for the CDR3: TGTGCCAGCAGCCGCGAGTCTAGCGTTAGCACAGAAACGCAGTATTTT. Protein: CASSRESSVSTETQYF.

The gene calls are TRBV29-1 and TRBJ2-1; 10 nucleotides line up with TRBD2. The CDR3 contains 15 residues. V lost 7 bases to trimming and J lost 4 bases; unmatched junction nucleotides: 10. Germline CDR1 SQVTM, CDR2 ANQGSEA. DNA for the CDR3: TGCAGCGCCGCTCCTCGAGCGGGAGGGTACAATGAGCAGTTCTTC. Protein: CSAAPRAGGYNEQFF.

The rearrangement links TRBV7-2 to TRBJ2-5, with a possible D match to TRBD2 (6 bases). The CDR3 is made up of 15 amino acids. CDR1 SGHTA and CDR2 FQGNSA come from the germline V gene. V lost 1 base, J lost 11 bases, and 20 bases lay in between. The CDR3 DNA reads as TGTGCCAGCAGCTTAGGGGACCGCCCTACTCGGGAGCAGTACTTC. It yields the protein CASSLGDRPTREQYF.

V usage is TRBV29-1 and J usage is TRBJ2-4; TRBD2 matches at 13 bases. With the DNA end fitting TRBJ2-7 better, the J assignment may be wrong. This CDR3 comprises 14 residues. Germline CDR1 reads SQVTM; CDR2 reads ANQGSEA. The CDR3 protein is CSVSGLAGSYEQYF. CDR3 nucleotide sequence: TGCAGCGTCTCGGGACTAGCGGGAAGCTACGAGCAGTACTTC.

In this sample, this clonotype turned up many times. This chain joins TRBV29-1 and TRBJ2-1, with TRBD1 matching 7 bases. CDR1 is SQVTM, CDR2 ANQGSEA, per germline. V shed 7 bases and J 0 bases; nucleotides not matched to a gene: 9. The length of the CDR3 is 15 residues. DNA of the CDR3: TGCAGCGCCTCGACAGGGTCCTTCTCCTACAATGAGCAGTTCTTC. It translates to CSASTGSFSYNEQFF.

This clonotype has only a few counts. The rearrangement uses TRBV20-1 and TRBJ2-3; maybe TRBD2 (5 bases). Trimming pared 3 bases from V and 2 bases from J, leaving 12 bases between. The CDR3 covers 14 residues. CDR1 and CDR2 (germline): DFQATT, SNEGSKA (reference sequence). This chain's CDR3 is CSARVAGNTDTQYF. The CDR3 nucleotides read TGCAGTGCTAGGGTTGCCGGGAACACAGATACGCAGTATTTT.

The rearrangement links TRBV7-2 to TRBJ2-1; 8 positions agree with TRBD2. The trim removed 0 bases at V and 7 bases at J, leaving 2 bases unmatched. Germline V gene data show CDR1 as SGHTA and CDR2 as FQGNSA. The CDR3 loop spans 14 amino acids. CDR3 nucleotide sequence: TGTGCCAGCAGCTTAGCCCTAGCGGGTAATGAGCAGTTCTTC. This sequence encodes CASSLALAGNEQFF.

As regards this clonotype: One end of the junction fails to match germline, which may point to a read error. The J gene is TRBJ1-2, the V gene TRBV7-3; D gene unclear. This CDR3 comprises 14 residues. The germline V gene encodes CDR1 SGHTA and CDR2 FQGTGA. CDR3 protein: CASSLFAGGYDYTF. DNA for the CDR3: TGTGCCAGCAGCTTATTTGCAGGAGGCTATGACTACACCTTC. The variable domain in full, completed from reference TRBV7-3 and TRBJ1-2, reads GAGVSQTPSNKVTEKGKYVELRCDPISGHTALYWYRQSLGQGPEFLIYFQGTGAADDSGLPNDRFFAVRPEGSVSTLKIQRTERGDSAVYLCASSLFAGGYDYTFGSGTRLTVV.

This clonotype was seen a handful of times. The chain is built from TRBV6-5 and TRBJ2-1, with a tentative D call TRBD1 (7 bases). The CDR3 has 14 amino acids. Germline loops: CDR1 MNHEY, CDR2 SVGAGI. V was clipped by 0 bases and J by 7 bases, with 10 bases between them. CDR3 coding DNA: TGTGCCAGCAGTTACTCCAGGGGGAGGAATGAGCAGTTCTTC. This codes for CASSYSRGRNEQFF.

This chain uses TRBV28 with TRBJ2-1; D remains unclear. CDR3 size: 13 residues. Per germline, CDR1 MDHEN and CDR2 SYDVKM. V was cut by 4 bases and J by 6 bases, with 10 bases left in between. Here the CDR3 DNA reads TGTGCCAGCAGTTCTGGGTTCGGCAATGAGCAGTTCTTC. Residues: CASSSGFGNEQFF. The whole variable domain, remainder taken from reference TRBV28 and TRBJ2-1, is DVKVTQSSRYLVKRTGEKVFLECVQDMDHENMFWYRQDPGLGLRLIYFSYDVKMKEKGDIPEGYSVSREKKERFSLILESASTNQTSMYLCASSSGFGNEQFFGPGTRLTVL.